The 17 T cell receptor beta chains below all came from one sample that was sequenced in a study of cytomegalovirus exposure and HLA in healthy donors. Primers for the PCR totalled 60 Vbeta and 13 Jbeta. Here immunoSEQ multiplex PCR was the method, and the copy in TCRdb shows in-frame clones only, minus some. The sample contains 72,000 or so clones, around 79% of which appear only once. Specimen: PBMCs. Source of these receptors: a woman aged 30 to 39 in good health and CMV-seropositive.

The gene calls are TRBV4-3 and TRBJ2-3, with D tentatively TRBD1 (5 bases). The V end was cut by 0 bases, the J end by 4 bases, with 14 bases between. The CDR3 runs to 16 residues. Germline V CDR1 and CDR2: LGHNA, YSLEER. Written as DNA, the CDR3 is TGCGCCAGCAGCCAAGAGGGGCCCGGCGGTTCAGATACGCAGTATTTT. Protein: CASSQEGPGGSDTQYF.

The chain employs TRBV19 and TRBJ2-2; the D gene is possibly TRBD1 (5 bases). Per germline, CDR1 LNHDA and CDR2 SQIVND (reference sequence). The CDR3 has 16 residues. Trimming stripped 5 bases from V and 8 bases from J, with 21 bases between. In DNA, the CDR3 is TGTGCCAGTAGTTTTAGGGGCCAAGGAGATACTGGGGAGCTGTTTTTT. Translation: CASSFRGQGDTGELFF.

V and J are TRBV9 and TRBJ2-3; 10 nucleotides align to TRBD2. With V trimmed by 3 bases and J by 2 bases, 3 bases remained unmatched. Germline lookup yields CDR1 SGDLS and CDR2 YYNGEE. The CDR3 loop spans 15 amino acids. In nucleotides, the CDR3 is TGTGCCAGCAGCGCGCTAGCGGGAGTCACAGATACGCAGTATTTT. This gives the protein CASSALAGVTDTQYF. Based on the CDR3 plus reference TRBV9 and TRBJ2-3, the full variable domain is DSGVTQTPKHLITATGQRVTLRCSPRSGDLSVYWYQQSLDQGLQFLIQYYNGEERAKGNILERFSAQQFPDLHSELNLSSLELGDSALYFCASSALAGVTDTQYFGPGTRLTVL.

The rearrangement joins TRBV7-9 to TRBJ1-1; 8 nucleotides align to TRBD1. CDR1 is SEHNR and CDR2 is FQNEAQ in the germline V gene (reference sequence). V shed 2 bases, J shed 5 bases, and the junction held 7 bases outside the gene matches. The CDR3 is made up of 15 amino acids. The DNA for the CDR3 is TGTGCCAGCAGCTTAAGTCAGGGGGCGAGGACTGAAGCTTTCTTT. Translating it yields CASSLSQGARTEAFF.

The chain has TRBV4-2 and TRBJ1-4, with D perhaps TRBD1 (5 bases). V was shortened by 1 base and J by 2 bases, with 11 bases between the two germline ends. CDR1 and CDR2 (germline): LGHNA, YNFKEQ. The CDR3 contains 16 residues. CDR3 protein: CASSQGEGATNEKLFF. CDR3 nucleotides: TGTGCCAGCAGCCAAGGGGAAGGGGCCACTAATGAAAAACTGTTTTTT.

This clone appeared a single time. The chain has TRBV4-2 and TRBJ1-2; the match to TRBD1 covers 8 bases. Germline values: CDR1 LGHNA, CDR2 YNFKEQ. The V and J ends lost 0 bases and 10 bases, in that order; junction bases with no gene match: 7. The CDR3 has 14 residues. The chain's CDR3 is CASSQDRGRGDYTF. CDR3 sequence (DNA): TGTGCCAGCAGCCAAGACAGGGGGCGCGGAGACTACACCTTC.

The chain uses TRBV28 and TRBJ2-7; tentative D call: TRBD1 (5 bases). The CDR3 spans 14 residues. The V end lost 7 bases, the J end lost 0 bases, and 13 bases lay between the germline ends. Germline values: CDR1 MDHEN, CDR2 SYDVKM. The CDR3, as DNA: TGTGCCAGCAATACCTTGACAGTCTCCTACGAGCAGTACTTC. Protein sequence: CASNTLTVSYEQYF.

V usage is TRBV5-6 and J usage is TRBJ2-2, with TRBD2 matching 9 bases. Germline V gives CDR1 SGHDT, CDR2 YYEEEE. This CDR3 comprises 14 residues. Trimming removed 0 bases from V and 7 bases from J; junction bases left unmatched: 1. In DNA, the CDR3 is TGTGCCAGCAGCTTGGGACTAGCGGACGGGGAGCTGTTTTTT. As protein: CASSLGLADGELFF.

V is TRBV10-2 and J is TRBJ1-2, with 7 bases lining up with TRBD1. CDR1 is WSHSY and CDR2 is SAAADI in the germline V gene. The ends lost 5 bases at V and 2 bases at J; junction bases unmatched: 8. CDR3 length equals 15 residues. CDR3 residues: CASSTQGRRNYGYTF. In nucleotides, the CDR3 is TGCGCCAGCAGTACACAGGGGAGGAGGAACTATGGCTACACCTTC.

Only one count was recorded for this clone. V is TRBV9 and J is TRBJ2-1; perhaps TRBD2 as D (5 bases). Trimming took off 0 bases at V and 0 bases at J, with 16 bases between the two ends. CDR3 length equals 18 residues. Germline loops: CDR1 SGDLS, CDR2 YYNGEE. CDR3 coding DNA: TGTGCCAGCAGCGTAGCCTCCTTTGCGGGTTCCTCCTACAATGAGCAGTTCTTC. It translates to CASSVASFAGSSYNEQFF.

This chain connects TRBV5-1 to TRBJ1-2, with 10 bases aligning to TRBD1. V shed 5 bases and J 4 bases; nucleotides not matched to a gene: 14. The CDR3 length is 17 residues. In germline, CDR1 is SGHRS, CDR2 YFSETQ. CDR3 in DNA: TGCGCCAGCAGTTTCGGGGGACAGGGGAATTCCGGCTATGGCTACACCTTC. Its translation: CASSFGGQGNSGYGYTF.

J is TRBJ2-7 and V is TRBV6-5, with 8 bases that match TRBD2. Germline loops: CDR1 MNHEY, CDR2 SVGAGI. J lost 4 bases, V lost 4 bases, and 6 bases had no gene match. CDR3 length equals 14 residues. CDR3 DNA sequence: TGTGCCAGCAGTTCCCTCAGCGGGAGTTACGAGCAGTACTTC. This gives the protein CASSSLSGSYEQYF.

This clone was observed a few times. The CDR3 DNA reads TGTGCCAGCAGTTACTCGGGACTAGCGGGAGTACCCGAGCAGTACTTC. Residues: CASSYSGLAGVPEQYF. The rearrangement links TRBV6-6 to TRBJ2-7; 14 bases fit TRBD2. CDR3 size: 16 residues. Germline V gene data show CDR1 as MNHNY and CDR2 as SVGAGI (reference sequence). The V gene end was trimmed by 0 bases and the J gene end by 6 bases; junction bases not matched to a gene: 4.

This sequence joins TRBV29-1 and TRBJ2-5; 10 nucleotides agree with TRBD1. J gave up 6 bases and V 0 bases, and 13 bases lay outside the gene matches. Germline CDR1 reads SQVTM; CDR2 reads ANQGSEA. The CDR3 has 17 amino acids. The CDR3 coding sequence is TGCAGCGTTGAAGATCGGACAGGGGGTGAAGGAGGGCAGACCCAGTACTTC. This encodes CSVEDRTGGEGGQTQYF.

This chain uses TRBV4-1 with TRBJ2-7, with D possibly TRBD2 on 6 matching bases. V was shortened by 1 base and J by 7 bases, with 17 bases between the two germline ends. Germline-derived CDR1 and CDR2 are MGHRA and YSYEKL. This CDR3 has 15 residues. The CDR3 here is CASSQGLDPPGEQYF. CDR3 nucleotide sequence: TGCGCCAGCAGCCAAGGACTAGATCCCCCTGGTGAGCAGTACTTC.

The chain carries TRBV28 and TRBJ1-2, with D possibly being TRBD1 (6 bases). The CDR3 consists of 12 residues. Trimming pared 5 bases from V and 5 bases from J, leaving 9 bases between. Germline V gene lookup returns CDR1 MDHEN and CDR2 SYDVKM. The CDR3 region is CASSPGEYGYTF. CDR3 DNA: TGTGCCAGCAGTCCAGGGGAATATGGCTACACCTTC.

The rearrangement uses TRBV6-6 and TRBJ1-1; D perhaps matches TRBD1 (5 bases). The CDR3 covers 11 residues. Trimming removed 8 bases from V and 4 bases from J, with 8 bases in between. Germline CDR1 MNHNY, CDR2 SVGAGI (reference sequence). The CDR3 loop reads CASRRGTEAFF. CDR3 sequence (DNA): TGTGCCAGCCGGAGGGGCACTGAAGCTTTCTTT.